The clone carrying this T cell receptor beta chain was picked up a small number of times. Its specificity is unknown. This record belongs to a study of T-cell memory formation after mild COVID-19. Study-wide results and caveats: Day 15 to 85 contractors were CD4/CD8 balanced; later expanders leaned CD4+. In second-wave clones peaking day 37, SARS-CoV-2 specificity remained unconfirmed. Pre-infection memory carried some responding clones, suggesting that cross-reactive memory joined.

TCRdb called the 5' RACE reads again in MiXCR, with one record for every CDR3 protein. This sample has about 150,000 distinct CDR3 sequences; approximately 21% occur once, and the top ten carry 2% to 2.5%. Germline V CDR1 and CDR2: DFQATT, SNEGSKA (reference sequence). The CDR3 sequence is 12 residues long. V was trimmed by 8 bases and J by 2 bases, leaving 11 bases between them. The receptor was isolated from an adult woman who had mild COVID-19 (a few samples of this study predate the infection). Cell type and time point are not known. V is TRBV20-1 and J is TRBJ2-3; D ambiguous. Sample: PBMCs or a T cell subset sorted from them (not recorded which). CDR3: CSSKEVTDTQYF. The CDR3 DNA is TGCAGTAGCAAAGAGGTCACAGATACGCAGTATTTT.